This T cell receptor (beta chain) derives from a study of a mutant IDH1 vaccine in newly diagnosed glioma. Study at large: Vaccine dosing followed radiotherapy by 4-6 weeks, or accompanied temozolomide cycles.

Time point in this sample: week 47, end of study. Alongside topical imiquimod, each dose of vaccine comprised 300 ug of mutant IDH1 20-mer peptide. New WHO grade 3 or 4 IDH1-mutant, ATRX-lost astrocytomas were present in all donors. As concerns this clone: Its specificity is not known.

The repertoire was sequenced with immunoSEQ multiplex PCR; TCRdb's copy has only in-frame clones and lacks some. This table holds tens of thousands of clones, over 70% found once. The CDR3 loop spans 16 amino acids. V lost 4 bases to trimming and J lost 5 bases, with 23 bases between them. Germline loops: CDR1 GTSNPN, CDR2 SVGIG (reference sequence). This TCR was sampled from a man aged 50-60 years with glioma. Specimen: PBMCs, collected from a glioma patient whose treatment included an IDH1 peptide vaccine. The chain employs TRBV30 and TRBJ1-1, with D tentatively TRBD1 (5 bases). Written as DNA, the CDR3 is TGTGCCTGGACTAGAAGGGCGGCGGGGAGGGGAACTGAAGCTTTCTTT. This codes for CAWTRRAAGRGTEAFF.